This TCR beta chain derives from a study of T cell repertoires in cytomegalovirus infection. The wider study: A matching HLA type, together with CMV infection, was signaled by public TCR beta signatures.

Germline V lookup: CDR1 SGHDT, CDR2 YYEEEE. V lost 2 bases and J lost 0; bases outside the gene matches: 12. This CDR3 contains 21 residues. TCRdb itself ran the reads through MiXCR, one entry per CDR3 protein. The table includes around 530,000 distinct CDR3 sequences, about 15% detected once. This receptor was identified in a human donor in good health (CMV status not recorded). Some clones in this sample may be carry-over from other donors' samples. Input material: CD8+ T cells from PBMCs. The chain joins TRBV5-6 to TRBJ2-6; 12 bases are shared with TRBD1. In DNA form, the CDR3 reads TGTGCCAGCAGCTTTTACGGGACAGGGGGCGTCATAGCCTCTGGGGCCAACGTCCTGACTTTC. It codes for CASSFYGTGGVIASGANVLTF.